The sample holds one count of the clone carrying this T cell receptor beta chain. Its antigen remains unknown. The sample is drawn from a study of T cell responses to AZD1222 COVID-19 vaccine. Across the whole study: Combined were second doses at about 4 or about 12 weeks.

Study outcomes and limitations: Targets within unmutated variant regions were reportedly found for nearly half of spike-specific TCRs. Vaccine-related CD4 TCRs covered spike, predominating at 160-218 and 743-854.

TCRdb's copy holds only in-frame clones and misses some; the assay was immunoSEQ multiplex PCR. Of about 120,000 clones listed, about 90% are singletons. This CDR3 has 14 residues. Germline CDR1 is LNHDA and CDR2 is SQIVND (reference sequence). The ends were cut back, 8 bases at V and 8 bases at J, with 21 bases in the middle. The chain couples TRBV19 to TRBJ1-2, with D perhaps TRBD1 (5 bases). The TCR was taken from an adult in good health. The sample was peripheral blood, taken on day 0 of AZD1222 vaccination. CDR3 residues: CASGEGRQRRGYTF. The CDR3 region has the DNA TGTGCCAGTGGGGAGGGACGGCAACGGAGAGGCTACACCTTC.